Sequencing of this T cell receptor beta chain was carried out in a study of blood T cell repertoires in COVID-19. Study information: Samples representing acute and convalescent COVID-19 were sourced from the United States, Italy and Spain.

The authors' processing: Amplified reference gene primers provided the basis for estimating nucleated cell counts. Sequencing was performed with immunoSEQ multiplex PCR; in TCRdb, only in-frame clones are kept and a portion is missing. V, J and clone size derive from that table, while D and trimming were established from the DNA sequence. Counted here are about 150,000 clones, about 88% occurring once; the ten biggest clones make up over 2%. Germline V gene sequence: CDR1 KGHDR, CDR2 SFDVKD. CDR3 size: 16 residues. Losses at the gene ends were 4 bases for V and 0 bases for J; bases not matched to a gene: 3.

The J gene is TRBJ2-1, the V gene TRBV24-1; 9 bases line up with TRBD2. The sequence derives from a man aged 50 to 60 who had recovered from COVID-19. The sequencing input was peripheral blood. The CDR3: CATSDRSGSSYNEQFF. The CDR3 coding sequence is TGTGCCACCAGTGACCGTAGCGGGAGCTCCTACAATGAGCAGTTCTTC.